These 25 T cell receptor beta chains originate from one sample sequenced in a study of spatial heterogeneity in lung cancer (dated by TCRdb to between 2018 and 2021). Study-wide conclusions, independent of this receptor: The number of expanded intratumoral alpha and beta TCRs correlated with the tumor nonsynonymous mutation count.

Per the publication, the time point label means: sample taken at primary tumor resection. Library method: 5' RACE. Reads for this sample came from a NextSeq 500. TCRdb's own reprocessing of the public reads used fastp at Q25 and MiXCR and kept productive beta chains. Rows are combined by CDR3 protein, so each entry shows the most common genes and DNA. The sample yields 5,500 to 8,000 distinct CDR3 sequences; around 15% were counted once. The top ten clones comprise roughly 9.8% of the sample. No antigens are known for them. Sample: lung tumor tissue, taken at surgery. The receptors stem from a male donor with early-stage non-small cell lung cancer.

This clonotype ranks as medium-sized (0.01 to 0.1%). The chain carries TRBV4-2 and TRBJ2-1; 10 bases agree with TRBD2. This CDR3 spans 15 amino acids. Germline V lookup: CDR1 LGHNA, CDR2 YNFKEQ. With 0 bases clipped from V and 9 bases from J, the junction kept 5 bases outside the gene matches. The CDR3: CASSQDLAGVVEQFF. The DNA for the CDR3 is TGTGCCAGCAGCCAAGATCTAGCGGGAGTTGTTGAGCAGTTCTTC.

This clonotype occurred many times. The CDR3 nucleotides read TGTGCCAGCAGCGCAGGACACCACAATTGGTATGGCTACACCTTC. Its translation is CASSAGHHNWYGYTF. The J gene is TRBJ1-2, the V gene TRBV13; D might be TRBD1 (5 bases). With 5 bases removed from V and 5 bases from J, the gap between germline ends came to 18 bases. CDR1 is PRHDT, CDR2 FYEKMQ, per germline (reference sequence). This CDR3 comprises 15 residues.

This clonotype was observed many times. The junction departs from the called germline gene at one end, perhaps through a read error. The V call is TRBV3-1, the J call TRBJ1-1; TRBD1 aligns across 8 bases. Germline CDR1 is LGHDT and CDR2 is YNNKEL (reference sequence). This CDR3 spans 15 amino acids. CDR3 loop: CATSKRDWTGPEAFF. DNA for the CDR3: TGTGCCACCAGCAAAAGAGATTGGACAGGGCCTGAAGCTTTCTTT. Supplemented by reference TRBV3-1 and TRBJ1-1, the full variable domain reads DTAVSQTPKYLVTQMGNDKSIKCEQNLGHDTMYWYKQDSKKFLKIMFSYNNKELIINETVPNRFSPKSPDKAHLNLHINSLELGDSAVYFCATSKRDWTGPEAFFGQGTRLTVV.

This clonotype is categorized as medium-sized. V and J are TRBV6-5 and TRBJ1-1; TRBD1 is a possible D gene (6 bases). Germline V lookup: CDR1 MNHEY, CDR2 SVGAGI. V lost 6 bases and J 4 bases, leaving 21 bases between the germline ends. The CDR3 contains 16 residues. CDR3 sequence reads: CASREQGLLGITEAFF. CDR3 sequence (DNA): TGTGCCAGCAGGGAGCAGGGGCTCCTGGGTATCACTGAAGCTTTCTTT.

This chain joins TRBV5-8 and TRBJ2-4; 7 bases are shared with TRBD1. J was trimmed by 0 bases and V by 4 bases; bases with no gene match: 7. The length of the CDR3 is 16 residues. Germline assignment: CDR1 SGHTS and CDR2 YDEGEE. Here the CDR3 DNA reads TGTGCCAGCAGCCGCAAGACAGGGCTAGCCAAAAACATTCAGTACTTC. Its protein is CASSRKTGLAKNIQYF.

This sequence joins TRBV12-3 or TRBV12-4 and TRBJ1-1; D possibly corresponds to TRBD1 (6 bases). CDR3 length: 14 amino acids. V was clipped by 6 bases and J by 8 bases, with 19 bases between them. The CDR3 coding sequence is TGTGCCAGCAGCACAACCGGGACACTTACCGAAGCTTTCTTT. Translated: CASSTTGTLTEAFF.

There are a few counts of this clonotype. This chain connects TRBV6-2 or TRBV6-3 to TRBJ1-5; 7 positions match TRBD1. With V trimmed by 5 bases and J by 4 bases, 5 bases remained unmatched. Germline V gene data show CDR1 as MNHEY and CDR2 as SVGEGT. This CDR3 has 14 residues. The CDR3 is CASSQDRFNQPQHF. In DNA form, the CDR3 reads TGTGCCAGCAGTCAGGACAGGTTTAATCAGCCCCAGCATTTT.

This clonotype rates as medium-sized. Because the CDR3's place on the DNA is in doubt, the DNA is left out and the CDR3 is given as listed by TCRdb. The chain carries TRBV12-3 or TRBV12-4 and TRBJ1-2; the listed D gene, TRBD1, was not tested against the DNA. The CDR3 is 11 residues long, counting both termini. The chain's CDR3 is CASSFGAGYTF.

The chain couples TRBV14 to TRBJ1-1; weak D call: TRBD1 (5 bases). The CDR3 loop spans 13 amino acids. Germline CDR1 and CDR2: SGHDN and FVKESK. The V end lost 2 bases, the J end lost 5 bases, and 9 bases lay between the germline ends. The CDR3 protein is CASSQSGLTEAFF. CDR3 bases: TGTGCCAGCAGCCAATCAGGGTTAACTGAAGCTTTCTTT.

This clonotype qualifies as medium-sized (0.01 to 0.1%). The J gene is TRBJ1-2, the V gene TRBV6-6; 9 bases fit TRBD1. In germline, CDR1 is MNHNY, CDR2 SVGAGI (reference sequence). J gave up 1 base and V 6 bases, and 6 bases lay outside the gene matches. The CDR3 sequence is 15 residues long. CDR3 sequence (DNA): TGTGCCAGCAGAGACTACAGGGGGCTTAACTATGGCTACACCTTC. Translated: CASRDYRGLNYGYTF.

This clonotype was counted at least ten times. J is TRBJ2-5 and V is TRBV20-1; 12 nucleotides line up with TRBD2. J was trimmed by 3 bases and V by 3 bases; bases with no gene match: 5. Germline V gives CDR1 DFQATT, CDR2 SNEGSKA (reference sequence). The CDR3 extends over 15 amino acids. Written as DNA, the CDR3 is TGCAGTGCTAGTAAGCCTAGCGGGAGGGAAGAGACCCAGTACTTC. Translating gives CSASKPSGREETQYF.

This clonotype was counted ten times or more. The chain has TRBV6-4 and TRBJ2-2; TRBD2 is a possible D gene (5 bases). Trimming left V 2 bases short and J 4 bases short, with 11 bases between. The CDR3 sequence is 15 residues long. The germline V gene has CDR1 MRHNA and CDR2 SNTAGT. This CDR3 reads CASSDMPRVTGELFF. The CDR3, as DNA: TGTGCCAGCAGTGACATGCCGAGGGTCACCGGGGAGCTGTTTTTT.

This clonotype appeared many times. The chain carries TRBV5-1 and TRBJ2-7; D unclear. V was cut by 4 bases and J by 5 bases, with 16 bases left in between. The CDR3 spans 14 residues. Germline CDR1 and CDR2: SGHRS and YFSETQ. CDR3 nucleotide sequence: TGCGCCAGCAGCGGAACGACTGGTACCAACGAGCAGTACTTC. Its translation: CASSGTTGTNEQYF.

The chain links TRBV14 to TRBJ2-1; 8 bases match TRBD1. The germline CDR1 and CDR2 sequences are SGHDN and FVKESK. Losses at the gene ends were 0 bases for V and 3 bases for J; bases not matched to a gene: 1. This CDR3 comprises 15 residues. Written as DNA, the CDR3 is TGTGCCAGCAGCCAAGACGGACAGGGCTACAATGAGCAGTTCTTC. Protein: CASSQDGQGYNEQFF.

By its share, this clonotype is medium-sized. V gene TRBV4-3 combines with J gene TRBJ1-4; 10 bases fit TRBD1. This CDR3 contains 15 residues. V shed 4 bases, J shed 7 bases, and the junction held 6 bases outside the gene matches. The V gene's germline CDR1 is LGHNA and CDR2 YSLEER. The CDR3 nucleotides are TGCGCCAGCAGCCGAGACAGGGGGCGAAGTGAAAAACTGTTTTTT. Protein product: CASSRDRGRSEKLFF.

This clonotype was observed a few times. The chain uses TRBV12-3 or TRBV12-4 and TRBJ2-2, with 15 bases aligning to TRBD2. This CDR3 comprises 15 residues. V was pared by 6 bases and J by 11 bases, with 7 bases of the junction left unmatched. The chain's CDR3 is CASSSGTSGRPELFF. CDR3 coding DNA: TGTGCCAGCAGCTCAGGGACTAGCGGGAGGCCCGAGCTGTTTTTT.

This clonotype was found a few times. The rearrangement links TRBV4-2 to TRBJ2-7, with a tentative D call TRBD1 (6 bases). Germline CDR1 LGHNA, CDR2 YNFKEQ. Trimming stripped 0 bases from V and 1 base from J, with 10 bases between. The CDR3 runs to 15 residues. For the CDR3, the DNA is TGTGCCAGCAGCCAAGAGATTACAGGGTCCTACGAGCAGTACTTC. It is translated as CASSQEITGSYEQYF.

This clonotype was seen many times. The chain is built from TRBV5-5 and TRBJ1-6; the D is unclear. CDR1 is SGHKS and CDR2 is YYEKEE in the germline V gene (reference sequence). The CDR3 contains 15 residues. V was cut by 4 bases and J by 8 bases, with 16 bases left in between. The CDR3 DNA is TGTGCCAGCAGCCCCAATTATGGCGCGGATTCACCCCTCCACTTT. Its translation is CASSPNYGADSPLHF.

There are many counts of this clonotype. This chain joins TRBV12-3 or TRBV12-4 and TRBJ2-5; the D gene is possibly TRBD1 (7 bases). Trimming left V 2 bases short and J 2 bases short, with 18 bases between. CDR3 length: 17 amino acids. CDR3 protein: CASSLTAGGGGQETQYF. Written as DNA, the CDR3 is TGTGCCAGCAGTTTAACTGCAGGGGGAGGAGGTCAAGAGACCCAGTACTTC.

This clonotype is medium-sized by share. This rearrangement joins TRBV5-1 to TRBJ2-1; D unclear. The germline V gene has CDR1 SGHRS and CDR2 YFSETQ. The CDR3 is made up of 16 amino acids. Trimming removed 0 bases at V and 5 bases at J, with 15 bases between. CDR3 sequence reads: CASSLVPRDINNEQFF. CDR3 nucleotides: TGCGCCAGCAGCTTGGTCCCCAGAGACATTAACAATGAGCAGTTCTTC.

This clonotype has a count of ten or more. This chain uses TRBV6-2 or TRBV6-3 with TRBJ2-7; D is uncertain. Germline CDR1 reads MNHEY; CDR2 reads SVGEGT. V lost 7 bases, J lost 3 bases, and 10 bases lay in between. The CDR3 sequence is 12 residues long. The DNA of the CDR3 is TGTGCCAGCACGTCTTTCCACTACGAGCAGTACTTC. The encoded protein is CASTSFHYEQYF.

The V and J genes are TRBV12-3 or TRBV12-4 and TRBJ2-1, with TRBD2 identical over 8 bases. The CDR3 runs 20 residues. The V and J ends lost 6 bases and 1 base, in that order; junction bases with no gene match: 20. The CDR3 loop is CASRQGRGSGRLGSYNEQFF. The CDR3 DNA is TGTGCCAGCAGACAAGGGAGGGGCAGCGGGAGATTAGGGTCCTACAATGAGCAGTTCTTC.

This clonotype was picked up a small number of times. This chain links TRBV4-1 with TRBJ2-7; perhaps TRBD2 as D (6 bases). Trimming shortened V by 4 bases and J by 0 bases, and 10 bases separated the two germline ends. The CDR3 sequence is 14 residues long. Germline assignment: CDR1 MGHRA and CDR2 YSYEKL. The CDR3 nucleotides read TGCGCCAGCAGCCGGGACTCGAGCTCCTACGAGCAGTACTTC. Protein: CASSRDSSSYEQYF.

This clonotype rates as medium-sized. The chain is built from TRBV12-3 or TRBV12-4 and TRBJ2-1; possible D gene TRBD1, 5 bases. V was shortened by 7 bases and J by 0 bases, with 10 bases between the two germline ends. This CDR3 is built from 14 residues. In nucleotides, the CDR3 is TGTGCCAGCACCTTTAGGGGCTCCTACAATGAGCAGTTCTTC. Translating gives CASTFRGSYNEQFF.

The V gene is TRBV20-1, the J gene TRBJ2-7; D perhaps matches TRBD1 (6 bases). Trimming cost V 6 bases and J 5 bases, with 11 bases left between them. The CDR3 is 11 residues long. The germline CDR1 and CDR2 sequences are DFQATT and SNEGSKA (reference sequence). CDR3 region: CSATGNHEQYF. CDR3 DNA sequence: TGCAGTGCCACAGGGAACCACGAGCAGTACTTC.